The T cell receptor beta chain under discussion was sequenced for a study of beta chain features in type 1 diabetes. Study-wide background: There was similarity between patients and healthy donors in age, gender and cell yields. Overall study findings and caveats: Significant though moderate, a shortening of TCRB CDR3s appeared in all four CD4+ subsets of Type 1 diabetes patients.

The germline V gene encodes CDR1 SEHNR and CDR2 FQNEAQ (reference sequence). Deletions cut 0 bases from V and 0 bases from J, with 6 bases between. This CDR3 has 15 residues. This clone was counted only a few times. As yet, its antigen is unknown. This sample also contains other DNA sequences that code for the same CDR3. Every bit of the isolated RNA underwent reverse transcription, so sequencing read expressed TCRB transcripts. Sequencing was performed with immunoSEQ multiplex PCR; in TCRdb, only in-frame clones are kept and a portion is missing. The repertoire consists of more than 550,000 clones, with over 11% occurring once and the leading ten covering 0.04%. Sorting of CD4+ naive, central memory, regulatory and stem cell-like memory cells was performed via CD45RO/CCR7/CD25/CD127/CD95/CD27.

The sample taken for sequencing was naive CD4+ T cells from blood. The TCR originated in a man in his late teens or twenties with type 1 diabetes. J is TRBJ1-3 and V is TRBV7-9; D call uncertain. CDR3 bases: TGTGCCAGCAGCTTAGCGGAAAGCTCTGGAAACACCATATATTTT. This gives the protein CASSLAESSGNTIYF.